A selection of T cell receptor beta chains follows, all from one sample in a study of identifying expanded T cells in peripheral blood. Profiling relied on immunoSEQ multiplex PCR, and the TCRdb table lists in-frame clones only, not all of them. The sample records around 85,000 clones, approximately 90% being singletons. Sequences were obtained from blood. The origin of the receptors is a person between 18 and 75 years old in good health. Each CDR3 is given with its conserved first and last residue. Fields, in order: J gene, V gene, clone size, D gene, CDR3 protein, CDR3 DNA. The D gene is left open where the match is weak. For some rows the clone size is stated as once, few or many, or as a class when expanded; others skip it.

j_call: TRBJ2-3
v_call: TRBV29-1
clone_size: few
d_call: .
cdr3_aa: CSVYSWRDATDTQYF
cdr3_nt: TGCAGCGTTTATTCATGGCGGGACGCCACAGATACGCAGTATTTT

j_call: TRBJ2-3
v_call: TRBV9
clone_size: .
d_call: TRBD2
cdr3_aa: CASNPGLATDTQYF
cdr3_nt: TGTGCCAGCAACCCGGGACTAGCCACCGATACGCAGTATTTT

j_call: TRBJ2-1
v_call: TRBV2
clone_size: few
d_call: .
cdr3_aa: CASSVGEQFF
cdr3_nt: TGTGCCAGCAGTGTAGGAGAGCAGTTCTTC

j_call: TRBJ2-1
v_call: TRBV5-6
clone_size: .
d_call: .
cdr3_aa: CASISRNEQFF
cdr3_nt: TGTGCCAGCATCTCCCGCAATGAGCAGTTCTTC

j_call: TRBJ2-7
v_call: TRBV19
clone_size: .
d_call: TRBD2
cdr3_aa: CASSSGGRFEQYF
cdr3_nt: TGTGCCAGTAGTTCTGGCGGGAGGTTCGAGCAGTACTTC

j_call: TRBJ1-2
v_call: TRBV5-1
clone_size: .
d_call: .
cdr3_aa: CASSSSGTRYGYTF
cdr3_nt: TGCGCCAGCAGCTCCTCCGGGACACGGTATGGCTACACCTTC

j_call: TRBJ2-1
v_call: TRBV10-3
clone_size: .
d_call: TRBD2
cdr3_aa: CAISETLAGFGNEQFF
cdr3_nt: TGTGCCATCAGTGAGACCTTAGCGGGATTCGGTAATGAGCAGTTCTTC

j_call: TRBJ1-2
v_call: TRBV10-2
clone_size: .
d_call: .
cdr3_aa: CASSEIYQEYYGYTF
cdr3_nt: TGCGCCAGCAGTGAAATCTACCAGGAATACTATGGCTACACCTTC

j_call: TRBJ1-2
v_call: TRBV27
clone_size: .
d_call: .
cdr3_aa: CASSLFGGADYGYTF
cdr3_nt: TGTGCCAGCAGTTTATTCGGGGGCGCTGACTATGGCTACACCTTC

j_call: TRBJ2-3
v_call: TRBV5-6
clone_size: .
d_call: .
cdr3_aa: CASSQGRGTDTQYF
cdr3_nt: TGTGCCAGCAGCCAGGGCCGTGGCACAGATACGCAGTATTTT

j_call: TRBJ2-3
v_call: TRBV13
clone_size: .
d_call: .
cdr3_aa: CASSIGPPTDTQYF
cdr3_nt: TGTGCCAGCAGCATCGGTCCTCCCACAGATACGCAGTATTTT

j_call: TRBJ1-5
v_call: TRBV7-2
clone_size: .
d_call: TRBD1
cdr3_aa: CASSLTGGGQPQHF
cdr3_nt: TGTGCCAGCAGCTTGACAGGGGGCGGTCAGCCCCAGCATTTT

j_call: TRBJ1-2
v_call: TRBV9
clone_size: .
d_call: .
cdr3_aa: CASSAGFIALYGYTF
cdr3_nt: TGTGCCAGCAGCGCCGGATTCATTGCTCTCTATGGCTACACCTTC

j_call: TRBJ1-1
v_call: TRBV4-1
clone_size: .
d_call: TRBD1
cdr3_aa: CASSHPPGGPEAFF
cdr3_nt: TGCGCCAGCAGCCACCCACCAGGGGGGCCTGAAGCTTTCTTT

j_call: TRBJ2-7
v_call: TRBV5-5
clone_size: .
d_call: .
cdr3_aa: CASSLITVGGEQYF
cdr3_nt: TGTGCCAGCAGCTTGATAACAGTTGGTGGAGAGCAGTACTTC

j_call: TRBJ2-4
v_call: TRBV7-2
clone_size: .
d_call: TRBD2
cdr3_aa: CASSLAGGENIQYF
cdr3_nt: TGTGCCAGCAGCTTAGCCGGGGGGGAGAACATTCAGTACTTC

j_call: TRBJ2-7
v_call: TRBV4-3
clone_size: .
d_call: TRBD2
cdr3_aa: CASSRGSGSGYEQYF
cdr3_nt: TGCGCCAGCAGTCGGGGTAGCGGGAGCGGGTACGAGCAGTACTTC

j_call: TRBJ2-4
v_call: TRBV6-5
clone_size: .
d_call: .
cdr3_aa: CASSREAKNIQYF
cdr3_nt: TGTGCCAGCTCTCGAGAGGCCAAAAACATTCAGTACTTC

j_call: TRBJ1-1
v_call: TRBV28
clone_size: .
d_call: .
cdr3_aa: CASSLISENTEAFF
cdr3_nt: TGTGCCAGCAGTCTGATATCGGAAAACACTGAAGCTTTCTTT

j_call: TRBJ1-2
v_call: TRBV30
clone_size: .
d_call: .
cdr3_aa: CAWSNDPSVNYGYTF
cdr3_nt: TGTGCCTGGAGCAACGACCCTTCCGTTAACTATGGCTACACCTTC

j_call: TRBJ2-2
v_call: TRBV2
clone_size: few
d_call: .
cdr3_aa: CASKIGGSGELFF
cdr3_nt: TGTGCCAGCAAAATAGGGGGGTCCGGGGAGCTGTTTTTT

j_call: TRBJ1-1
v_call: TRBV29-1
clone_size: .
d_call: TRBD1
cdr3_aa: CSTRWQGATEAFF
cdr3_nt: TGCAGCACCCGTTGGCAGGGGGCGACTGAAGCTTTCTTT

j_call: TRBJ1-6
v_call: TRBV5-1
clone_size: .
d_call: TRBD1
cdr3_aa: CASSWRTGSSYNSPLHF
cdr3_nt: TGCGCCAGCAGCTGGAGGACAGGGAGCTCCTATAATTCACCCCTCCACTTT

j_call: TRBJ1-4
v_call: TRBV10-2
clone_size: .
d_call: .
cdr3_aa: CASSERIGTGNEKLFF
cdr3_nt: TGCGCCAGCAGTGAACGAATAGGGACGGGGAATGAAAAACTGTTTTTT

j_call: TRBJ1-2
v_call: TRBV27
clone_size: few
d_call: .
cdr3_aa: CASSLLGGGGGYTF
cdr3_nt: TGTGCCAGCAGTTTACTCGGGGGGGGAGGAGGCTACACCTTC

j_call: TRBJ2-1
v_call: TRBV2
clone_size: once
d_call: TRBD2
cdr3_aa: CASRRLASGDNEQFF
cdr3_nt: TGTGCCAGCAGGCGGCTGGCTAGCGGGGACAATGAGCAGTTCTTC

j_call: TRBJ2-1
v_call: TRBV15
clone_size: .
d_call: TRBD1
cdr3_aa: CATSRDEATGGKQFF
cdr3_nt: TGTGCCACCAGCAGAGATGAGGCGACAGGGGGTAAGCAGTTCTTC

j_call: TRBJ2-6
v_call: TRBV30
clone_size: .
d_call: .
cdr3_aa: CAWSKRRTSSGANVLTF
cdr3_nt: TGTGCCTGGAGTAAAAGACGGACGTCCTCTGGGGCCAACGTCCTGACTTTC

j_call: TRBJ2-7
v_call: TRBV5-1
clone_size: .
d_call: TRBD2
cdr3_aa: CASSLNPSGSYEQYF
cdr3_nt: TGCGCCAGCAGCTTGAATCCTAGCGGGAGCTACGAGCAGTACTTC

j_call: TRBJ1-4
v_call: TRBV6-5
clone_size: .
d_call: .
cdr3_aa: CASSYRGSKSEKLFF
cdr3_nt: TGTGCCAGCAGTTACAGGGGATCCAAGTCCGAAAAACTGTTTTTT

j_call: TRBJ1-2
v_call: TRBV14
clone_size: .
d_call: .
cdr3_aa: CASSQGASYGYTF
cdr3_nt: TGTGCCAGCAGCCAGGGGGCAAGCTATGGCTACACCTTC

j_call: TRBJ2-7
v_call: TRBV6-4
clone_size: .
d_call: TRBD2
cdr3_aa: CASSYSPGGPYEQYF
cdr3_nt: TGTGCCAGCAGTTACTCACCGGGGGGACCCTACGAGCAGTACTTC

j_call: TRBJ2-5
v_call: TRBV11-3
clone_size: .
d_call: .
cdr3_aa: CASSLGSGGPGETQYF
cdr3_nt: TGTGCCAGCAGCTTAGGATCAGGGGGGCCAGGAGAGACCCAGTACTTC

j_call: TRBJ1-5
v_call: TRBV6-6
clone_size: .
d_call: .
cdr3_aa: CASSYGLNQPQHF
cdr3_nt: TGTGCCAGCAGTTACGGGCTCAATCAGCCCCAGCATTTT

j_call: TRBJ1-3
v_call: TRBV5-5
clone_size: .
d_call: .
cdr3_aa: CASSLFLPARSSGNTIYF
cdr3_nt: TGTGCCAGCAGCTTATTTTTGCCAGCCCGATCCTCTGGAAACACCATATATTTT

j_call: TRBJ1-2
v_call: TRBV29-1
clone_size: .
d_call: .
cdr3_aa: CSAYTGRGVEGYTF
cdr3_nt: TGCAGCGCCTATACCGGGCGGGGGGTAGAGGGCTACACCTTC

j_call: TRBJ2-3
v_call: TRBV11-2
clone_size: .
d_call: .
cdr3_aa: CASTLSYNTDTQYF
cdr3_nt: TGTGCCAGCACCTTAAGCTACAACACAGATACGCAGTATTTT

j_call: TRBJ1-4
v_call: TRBV4-2
clone_size: .
d_call: TRBD1
cdr3_aa: CASSQLFDRVGEKLFF
cdr3_nt: TGTGCCAGCAGCCAACTCTTTGACAGGGTAGGGGAAAAACTGTTTTTT

j_call: TRBJ1-1
v_call: TRBV7-2
clone_size: once
d_call: TRBD1
cdr3_aa: CASSPNRGQGEAFF
cdr3_nt: TGTGCCAGCAGCCCAAACAGGGGGCAGGGTGAAGCTTTCTTT

j_call: TRBJ2-3
v_call: TRBV2
clone_size: .
d_call: TRBD2
cdr3_aa: CASSLGTSRYTDTQYF
cdr3_nt: TGTGCCAGCAGCCTAGGGACTAGCCGTTACACAGATACGCAGTATTTT